The rows below give T cell receptor beta chains drawn from one sample of a study of cytomegalovirus exposure and HLA in healthy donors. Only in-frame clones appear in the TCRdb table, and some are missing; sequencing was by immunoSEQ multiplex PCR. The repertoire holds about 180,000 clones, with 77% as singletons. Material: PBMCs. These receptors came from a man in his late teens or twenties in good health and CMV-seronegative. Both conserved end residues are part of each CDR3. The D gene is left open where the match is weak.

v_gene	d_gene	j_gene	CDR3aa
TRBV6-5	NA	TRBJ1-1	CASSRGQEAFF
TRBV9	TRBD2	TRBJ2-5	CASSTRPYSGGARETQYF
TRBV28	TRBD1	TRBJ1-1	CASSWGPGQQNTEAFF
TRBV11-3	NA	TRBJ2-3	CASRLSQSGDTQYF
TRBV23-1	NA	TRBJ2-2	CASSQSTPRWVFDVGELFF
TRBV27	NA	NA	CASSLQGYEQYF
TRBV29-1	NA	TRBJ2-2	CSVVTWTTGELFF
TRBV6-1	TRBD1	TRBJ2-2	CASSDTGGFRAGELFF
TRBV5-8	NA	TRBJ1-4	CASGFQGSANEKLFF
TRBV6-5	TRBD2	TRBJ2-7	CASSTLTSAEYF
TRBV19	TRBD1	TRBJ1-1	CASRERTGSSTEAFF
TRBV18	TRBD1	TRBJ2-1	CASSPRQGDYNEQFF
TRBV19	NA	TRBJ2-7	CASSIGFQDEQYF
TRBV6-6	TRBD1	TRBJ1-3	CASSQGGLVAGNTIYF
TRBV4-2	TRBD1	TRBJ2-3	CASSQDFGQGADTQYF
TRBV7-9	NA	TRBJ1-5	CASSRGESNQPQHF
TRBV5-1	TRBD1	TRBJ1-1	CASSFDSGQGTEAFF
TRBV15	TRBD1	TRBJ2-2	CATSRRTGANTGELFF
TRBV4-3	TRBD2	TRBJ2-1	CASSRSTSGWNEQFF
TRBV27	TRBD2	TRBJ2-7	CASSLSGRAFYEQYF
TRBV4-2	TRBD1	TRBJ2-7	CASSQGGQGAYYEQYF
TRBV4-2	TRBD2	TRBJ2-1	CASSQDLGSLAVYNEQFF
TRBV9	NA	TRBJ2-5	CASSVGRGWETQYF
TRBV6-8	NA	TRBJ1-3	CASSYLFAVFGNTIYF
TRBV15	NA	TRBJ1-2	CATSRDRNYGYTF
TRBV5-5	NA	TRBJ1-4	CASSLQGLGNEKLFF
TRBV7-8	TRBD1	TRBJ1-2	CASSFQGDYGYTF
TRBV2	NA	TRBJ1-6	CASTIKRTSNSPLHF
TRBV4-2	NA	TRBJ1-5	CASSPQTGSNQPQHF
TRBV6-4	TRBD2	TRBJ2-1	CASSSGSGSYNEQFF
TRBV6-1	TRBD1	TRBJ1-2	CASSETRPGGAYGYTF
TRBV7-3	NA	TRBJ2-7	CASSLIHPHQGPTYEQYF
TRBV5-4	TRBD1	TRBJ1-1	CTSSPARDRGTEAFF
TRBV9	NA	TRBJ2-3	CASSVGATNTDTQYF
TRBV19	NA	TRBJ1-5	CASNHRADQPQHF
TRBV7-4	TRBD2	TRBJ2-3	CASSLTSGRWSDTQYF
TRBV4-1	TRBD2	TRBJ2-5	CASSQERLAGVGETQYF
TRBV9	NA	TRBJ1-6	CASSPEGVVPLHF
TRBV6-1	NA	TRBJ1-1	CASSETRDTEAFF
TRBV11-3	NA	TRBJ1-1	CASSPTGPEAFF
TRBV27	NA	TRBJ1-2	CASSLSTENYGYTF
TRBV7-2	TRBD1	TRBJ1-2	CASSFDRGLTNYGYTF
TRBV6-5	NA	TRBJ1-4	CASSYGGSNEKLFF
TRBV6-1	NA	TRBJ2-1	CASSVLFSNEQFF
TRBV11-1	TRBD2	TRBJ2-5	CASSFSGGSQETQYF
TRBV30	TRBD2	TRBJ2-1	CAWSVRTSGRNEQFF
TRBV13	NA	TRBJ2-4	CASALAKNIQYF
TRBV11-2	TRBD1	TRBJ1-2	CASSTPTGGLDYGYTF
TRBV11-3	TRBD2	TRBJ2-1	CASSLTAGVYNEQFF
TRBV18	TRBD2	TRBJ2-1	CASSLLGGGPLNEQFF
TRBV2	TRBD1	TRBJ2-3	CASQGAETQYF
TRBV11-2	TRBD1	TRBJ2-3	CASSLGQSGTDTQYF
TRBV18	TRBD1	TRBJ2-7	CASSPLGQGKRGEQYF